One and the same sample provided the 13 T cell receptor beta chains below, sequenced in a study of technical replicates of blood from several donors. The repertoire was sequenced with immunoSEQ multiplex PCR; TCRdb's copy has only in-frame clones and lacks some. The table records approximately 90,000 clones, around 95% of them present only once. Sample: T cells isolated from PBMCs. These receptors all come from a human donor in good health.

In its sample, this clone was seen a few times. V gene TRBV2 combines with J gene TRBJ1-1, with D unclear. Germline CDR1 reads SNHLY; CDR2 reads FYNNEI. The CDR3 is 14 residues long. V was cut by 5 bases and J by 1 base, with 11 bases left in between. CDR3 DNA: TGTGCCAGCAGTCCCCGAGCGGGGAACACTGAAGCTTTCTTT. Translating gives CASSPRAGNTEAFF.

This chain uses TRBV6-6 with TRBJ2-7; 9 bases are a match to TRBD1. V trimming: 6 bases; J trimming: 0 bases; junction bases outside the gene matches: 3. The germline CDR1 and CDR2 sequences are MNHNY and SVGAGI (reference sequence). The CDR3 has 14 residues. The CDR3 DNA is TGTGCCAGCAGGCCGGGACAGGGCTCCTACGAGCAGTACTTC. The encoded protein is CASRPGQGSYEQYF.

V gene TRBV7-9 combines with J gene TRBJ2-1, with a tentative D call TRBD2 (5 bases). Trimming removed 3 bases from V and 2 bases from J, with 8 bases in between. In germline, CDR1 is SEHNR, CDR2 FQNEAQ (reference sequence). This CDR3 has 14 amino acids. The CDR3 spells CASSFGGPYNEQFF. The CDR3 DNA is TGTGCCAGCAGCTTTGGAGGCCCCTACAATGAGCAGTTCTTC.

This clone was seen only once. For the CDR3, the DNA is TGTGCTAGTGGTTTGATAACAGGGAATTATAACTATGGCTACACCTTC. Its translation: CASGLITGNYNYGYTF. This rearrangement joins TRBV12-5 to TRBJ1-2; weak D call: TRBD1 (6 bases). Germline V gene sequence: CDR1 LGHNT, CDR2 FRNRAP. The CDR3 sequence is 16 residues long. Trimming cost V 2 bases and J 1 base, with 14 bases left between them. Together with reference TRBV12-5 and TRBJ1-2, the CDR3 gives the full variable domain: DARVTQTPRHKVTEMGQEVTMRCQPILGHNTVFWYRQTMMQGLELLAYFRNRAPLDDSGMPKDRFSAEMPDATLATLKIQPSEPRDSAVYFCASGLITGNYNYGYTFGSGTRLTVV.

The chain combines TRBV7-6 with TRBJ2-6; 12 bases are a match to TRBD2. The CDR3 runs 20 residues. CDR1 and CDR2 (germline): SGHVS, FNYEAQ. After removal of 2 bases from V and 3 bases from J, the junction contained 11 bases not matched to a gene. CDR3 coding DNA: TGTGCCAGCAGCTTAAGGGCTAGCGGGAGGGCCTACGATGGGGCCAACGTCCTGACTTTC. Its translation is CASSLRASGRAYDGANVLTF.

The chain has TRBV5-1 and TRBJ2-3; TRBD2 agrees at 14 bases. Germline values: CDR1 SGHRS, CDR2 YFSETQ. This CDR3 is built from 16 residues. The J segment lost 6 bases and the V segment lost 4 bases, leaving 7 bases of the junction unmatched. The CDR3 DNA reads TGCGCCAGCAGCCCCGGGACTAGCGGGAGATCGGATACGCAGTATTTT. Translated, it gives CASSPGTSGRSDTQYF.

The rearrangement links TRBV6-1 to TRBJ1-3; D call uncertain. This CDR3 is 12 amino acids long. V lost 6 bases and J lost 4, with 7 bases in between. Germline V gene lookup returns CDR1 MNHNS and CDR2 SASEGT. CDR3 amino acids: CASRTDGNTIYF. Written as DNA, the CDR3 is TGTGCCAGCAGGACTGACGGAAACACCATATATTTT.

This sequence joins TRBV19 and TRBJ1-5; perhaps TRBD1 as D (5 bases). V was pared by 2 bases and J by 1 base, with 21 bases between. CDR1 and CDR2 (germline): LNHDA, SQIVND (reference sequence). CDR3 length equals 19 residues. The CDR3 DNA reads as TGTGCCAGTAGTATAATGTCTCAATGGGGGGTCGGAAGCAATCAGCCCCAGCATTTT. Translated, it gives CASSIMSQWGVGSNQPQHF.

The V gene is TRBV27, the J gene TRBJ2-7, with D unclear. CDR1 is MNHEY, CDR2 SMNVEV, per germline (reference sequence). V was pared by 4 bases and J by 2 bases, with 12 bases between. CDR3 length: 14 residues. The CDR3 DNA follows: TGTGCCAGCAGTTCAATCGGGTCAACCTACGAGCAGTACTTC. Translated, it gives CASSSIGSTYEQYF.

The chain combines TRBV5-1 with TRBJ1-2, with 8 bases aligning to TRBD1. The CDR3 contains 14 residues. V lost 4 bases and J lost 8; bases outside the gene matches: 10. Germline values: CDR1 SGHRS, CDR2 YFSETQ. The CDR3 here is CASSNGQGHWGYTF. Written as DNA, the CDR3 is TGCGCCAGCAGCAACGGACAGGGTCATTGGGGCTACACCTTC. Using reference TRBV5-1 and TRBJ1-2 for the parts outside the CDR3, the full variable domain is KAGVTQTPRYLIKTRGQQVTLSCSPISGHRSVSWYQQTPGQGLQFLFEYFSETQRNKGNFPGRFSGRQFSNSRSEMNVSTLELGDSALYLCASSNGQGHWGYTFGSGTRLTVV.

The J gene is TRBJ2-2, the V gene TRBV29-1; 7 bases agree with TRBD2. V shed 7 bases, J shed 4 bases, and the junction held 12 bases outside the gene matches. CDR3 length: 15 residues. Germline V gene sequence: CDR1 SQVTM, CDR2 ANQGSEA. The CDR3 sequence is CSGEVGGVGTGELFF. The CDR3 region has the DNA TGCAGCGGAGAGGTGGGAGGGGTGGGCACCGGGGAGCTGTTTTTT.

The chain carries TRBV27 and TRBJ1-2; 9 bases are a match to TRBD1. The CDR3 is 15 amino acids. The trim removed 5 bases at V and 5 bases at J, leaving 9 bases unmatched. Germline loops: CDR1 MNHEY, CDR2 SMNVEV (reference sequence). In DNA form, the CDR3 reads TGTGCCAGCAGTAGGGGACAGGGAAGGAGGTATGGCTACACCTTC. Its translation is CASSRGQGRRYGYTF.

CDR3 nucleotides: TGTGCCACCAGCATTGCGACAGGGGGCGGGGAGACCCAGTACTTC. This encodes CATSIATGGGETQYF. The V and J genes are TRBV15 and TRBJ2-5; 10 bases align to TRBD1. Germline V gives CDR1 LNHNV, CDR2 YYDKDF (reference sequence). The CDR3 length is 15 residues. The V segment lost 4 bases and the J segment 5 bases; nucleotides outside the gene matches: 7.